Described below is a single TCR beta chain sequence and its context. Which antigen it targets is not known. No per-base quality is available; no much larger clone lies one base away. The germline V gene encodes CDR1 SGHAT and CDR2 FQNNGV. V is pruned by 2 bases and J by 3 bases, leaving 4 bases of the junction without a gene match. From the cysteine up to the phenylalanine, the CDR3 has a length of 16 residues. The sequence is cut down to CDR3 DNA, 48 bases in frame from base 1. Library construction relied on 5' RACE. Reads for this sample came from an Illumina HiSeq 2000. Template switching introduced a universal primer binding site; the final cDNA contained a unique molecular identifier, enabling accurate counting of TCR cDNA molecules. Specific primers in the conserved constant-segment region were used to synthesize first-strand cDNA for TCR alpha and beta chains. To control for contamination, each cDNA library was double barcoded with a SMART-Mk sample barcode plus Illumina barcodes. TruSeq adapter sequences, together with Illumina sample barcodes, were added in two successive PCR steps. Sequencing of the TCR alpha and beta cDNA libraries was done on the Illumina HiSeq platform using custom primers. Under the source paper's analysis protocol: MiGEC was used to process raw reads and extract unique molecular identifiers, and MiXCR was used to find CDR3 positions. Recombination models were inferred per individual with the repgenHMM and IGoR tools using an EM algorithm. Shared clonotypes were analyzed with the tcR package in R, and sharing was normalized by the product of cloneset sizes. To study raw recombination free of thymic and clonal selection effects, out-of-frame nonproductive sequences were analyzed. TCRdb itself trimmed the public reads at Q25 with fastp, ran MiXCR and retained productive beta chains. Rows matching on CDR3 protein sequence are summarized as one entry with the most common DNA and genes. TCRdb, rather than the study authors, made the V and J calls. The sample has some 1,700,000 distinct CDR3 sequences on record, roughly a third of them singletons. The ten largest clonotypes hold about 0.27% of the sample.

These data originate in a study of identical twins listed by TCRdb under 2016. Background for the entire study: To test whether fetal clonotypes persist, the study used deep sequencing on TCR alpha and beta repertoires from monozygotic twins, unrelated adults of various ages, and cord blood. To rule out contamination, replicate twin experiments were performed at different times with different library preparation protocols.

The full study reports these points: Zero-insertion analyses could be partly confounded by invariant T cells such as MAIT and iNKT, although diverse VJ usage argued against such confounding for most clonotypes. Because the same donors could not be followed over many years, the conclusions relied on cross-sectional statistical analysis. The excess sharing between twins in beta out-of-frame sequences was weaker because fewer shared sequences reduced the signal-to-noise ratio. Fewer insertions were carried by abundant cord blood beta clonotypes; a weaker similar trend was observed in young adult naive repertoires, while no such trend was observed in memory repertoires. Out-of-frame TCR alpha sequences shared between twins showed an excess of low generation-probability sequences compared with coincidental sharing between unrelated individuals. In monozygotic twins, recombination models systematically underestimated out-of-frame TCR alpha sharing, but the models matched the sharing seen between unrelated individuals.

Every donor was a healthy Caucasian. Rearrangement joined TRBV11-2 to TRBJ2-2, with 9 bases in between that match TRBD1. This clonotype was obtained from a newborn girl in good health. Sequencing was done on a sample of cord blood. Here is the DNA: TGTGCCAGCAGCTTATACAGGGGGCGTGACACCGGGGAGCTGTTTTTT. This sequence encodes CASSLYRGRDTGELFF.